This is a list of T cell receptor beta chains from one sample in a study of blood T cells in healthy people across ages. TCRdb reanalysed the 5' RACE reads using MiXCR and keeps one entry per CDR3 protein. The sample lists about 800,000 distinct CDR3 sequences, about 25% occurring once. The sample was also reused in another study, on T cells of mothers and their children.

The sample was blood. The receptor source for this set is a boy between 5 and 17 years old in good health. Both conserved end residues are part of each CDR3. The D gene is left open where the match is weak. Clone size, where shown, is once, few, many, or a class for clones that have expanded.

clone size	J gene	V gene	D gene	CDR3 protein	CDR3 DNA
NA	TRBJ1-1	TRBV30	NA	CACPGFMNTEAFF	TGTGCCTGTCCAGGGTTCATGAACACTGAAGCTTTCTTT
few	TRBJ2-1	TRBV6-2/TRBV6-3	TRBD2	CASNLAGGQVDEQFF	TGTGCCAGCAATCTAGCGGGAGGACAAGTCGATGAGCAGTTCTTC
NA	TRBJ2-1	TRBV28	NA	CASSDRNQDGQFF	TGTGCCAGCAGCGACAGGAATCAGGATGGGCAGTTCTTC
NA	TRBJ2-7	TRBV4-1	NA	CASSQVVSAYEQYF	TGCGCCAGCAGCCAAGTGGTGAGCGCCTACGAGCAGTACTTC
few	TRBJ1-2	TRBV25-1	NA	CASSEPQGGNYGYTF	TGTGCCAGCAGTGAACCCCAAGGGGGTAACTATGGCTACACCTTC
NA	TRBJ1-1	TRBV29-1	TRBD1	CSAFRQGARAEAFF	TGCAGCGCCTTTAGACAGGGGGCGCGGGCTGAAGCTTTCTTT
NA	TRBJ2-7	TRBV6-5	NA	CASSYYGGPQGYEQYF	TGTGCCAGCAGTTACTACGGGGGACCTCAAGGCTACGAGCAGTACTTC
few	TRBJ2-1	TRBV29-1	TRBD1	CSVDSGTVVYF	TGCAGCGTTGACTCCGGGACAGTCGTGTACTTC
few	TRBJ1-2	TRBV28	NA	CASSLSGVASYGYTF	TGTGCCAGCAGTTTATCGGGGGTGGCTAGCTATGGCTACACCTTC
few	TRBJ2-7	TRBV20-1	TRBD1	CSAPPGTGTYEQYF	TGCAGTGCCCCCCCCGGGACAGGGACATACGAGCAGTACTTC
NA	TRBJ2-2	TRBV9	TRBD1	CASSARGLIDTGELFF	TGTGCCAGCAGCGCCAGGGGGCTCATAGACACCGGGGAGCTGTTCTTT
NA	TRBJ1-2	TRBV6-2/TRBV6-3	TRBD1	CASSTRTGNYGYTF	TGTGCCAGCAGTACCCGGACAGGCAACTATGGCTACACCTTC
few	TRBJ2-1	TRBV12-3/TRBV12-4	TRBD2	CASSHPGLAGGDEQFF	TGTGCCAGCAGTCATCCGGGACTAGCGGGAGGCGATGAGCAGTTCTTC
few	TRBJ2-7	TRBV29-1	NA	CSVESTGGYEQYF	TGCAGCGTTGAAAGCACTGGAGGCTACGAGCAGTACTTC
NA	TRBJ1-1	TRBV18	TRBD1	CASSLRDRGVWNTGAFF	TGTGCCAGCTCACTCCGGGACAGGGGAGTTTGGAACACTGGAGCTTTCTTT
NA	TRBJ1-1	TRBV5-1	NA	CATGFDRPEAFF	TGCGCCACCGGGTTCGACAGGCCGGAAGCTTTCTTT
few	TRBJ1-2	TRBV7-6	NA	CASSEPGNYGYTF	TGTGCCAGCAGCGAGCCAGGGAACTATGGCTACACCTTC
NA	TRBJ2-7	TRBV20-1	TRBD1	CSAQGPGQGAREQYF	TGCAGTGCCCAAGGCCCGGGACAGGGGGCGCGGGAGCAGTACTTC
NA	TRBJ1-1	TRBV28	NA	CASSSPGENTEAFF	TGTGCCAGCAGTTCGCCGGGGGAGAACACTGAAGCTTTCTTT
few	TRBJ1-1	TRBV9	NA	CASSVGGGYTEAFF	TGTGCCAGCAGCGTAGGCGGGGGTTACACTGAAGCTTTCTTT
few	TRBJ1-1	TRBV3-1	TRBD1	CARDSQKENTEAFF	TGTGCTAGGGACAGCCAGAAAGAGAACACTGAAGCTTTCTTT
NA	TRBJ2-7	TRBV9	NA	CASSVDLRSYEQYF	TGTGCCAGCAGCGTAGACCTCCGCTCCTACGAGCAGTACTTC
NA	TRBJ2-7	TRBV28	NA	CASSTRQVPYEQYF	TGTGCCAGCAGTACCCGACAGGTACCCTACGAGCAGTACTTC
few	TRBJ2-3	TRBV4-1	NA	CASSQELATDTQYF	TGCGCCAGCAGCCAAGAGTTAGCAACTGATACGCAGTATTTT
once	TRBJ1-4	TRBV27	TRBD1	CAISGQANEKLFF	TGTGCCATCTCGGGACAGGCTAATGAAAAACTGTTTTTT
few	TRBJ1-2	TRBV9	TRBD1	CASSQGGDYGYTF	TGTGCCAGCAGTCAGGGGGGAGACTATGGCTACACCTTC
few	TRBJ2-2	TRBV10-3	NA	CAISKTGGDTGELFF	TGTGCCATCAGTAAAACAGGGGGGGACACCGGGGAGCTGTTTTTT
NA	TRBJ2-7	TRBV15	NA	CATSKSGTRAPYEQYF	TGTGCCACCAGCAAATCCGGGACCCGAGCCCCCTACGAGCAGTACTTC
NA	TRBJ2-1	TRBV7-9	TRBD1	CASRKGTGAYNEQFF	TGTGCCAGCAGAAAGGGGACAGGAGCCTACAATGAGCAGTTCTTC
NA	TRBJ2-5	TRBV6-1	TRBD2	CASNGLAGDQGTQYF	TGTGCCAGCAACGGACTAGCGGGAGACCAAGGGACCCAGTACTTC
few	TRBJ2-4	TRBV20-1	NA	CSALGGGVIQYF	TGCAGTGCCCTAGGGGGGGGCGTCATTCAGTACTTC
NA	TRBJ2-5	TRBV7-9	TRBD2	CASSSLLGEREGTPLGTQYF	TGTGCCAGCAGCTCCCTACTGGGCGAGCGGGAGGGAACCCCCCTGGGGACCCAGTACTTC
few	TRBJ2-5	TRBV6-2/TRBV6-3	TRBD2	CASSYPRREFRPGEQYF	TGTGCCAGCAGTTACCCAAGGCGGGAGTTTCGTCCGGGAGAGCAGTACTTC
NA	TRBJ1-1	TRBV5-1	NA	CASSLMALNTEAFF	TGCGCCAGCAGCTTGATGGCCCTGAACACTGAAGCTTTCTTT
few	TRBJ1-1	TRBV3-1	TRBD1	CASSRTRDSEAFF	TGTGCCAGCAGCCGTACCCGGGACAGTGAAGCTTTCTTT
few	TRBJ1-2	TRBV5-1	NA	CASSFSLENDYTF	TGCGCCAGCAGCTTCTCGCTGGAAAACGACTACACCTTC
NA	TRBJ2-1	TRBV7-8	TRBD1	CASSLASGTGEFF	TGTGCCAGCAGCTTAGCTTCAGGGACAGGGGAGTTCTTC
few	TRBJ2-1	TRBV20-1	TRBD2	CSARDSAGGTYNEQFF	TGCAGTGCTAGAGATTCGGCGGGGGGGACATACAATGAGCAGTTCTTC
few	TRBJ2-3	TRBV7-9	TRBD1	CASSFTFSDRISDTQYF	TGTGCCAGCAGCTTCACCTTCTCGGACAGGATATCAGATACGCAGTATTTT
once	TRBJ2-5	TRBV23-1	NA	CASGKGTQYF	TGCGCCAGCGGCAAGGGGACCCAGTACTTC
few	TRBJ1-2	TRBV18	NA	CASSPDSANYGYTF	TGTGCCAGCTCACCGGATTCAGCGAACTATGGCTACACCTTC
few	TRBJ2-3	TRBV9	TRBD1	CASSIQGAPTDTQYF	TGTGCCAGCAGCATCCAGGGGGCCCCCACAGATACGCAGTATTTT
few	TRBJ1-2	TRBV29-1	NA	CSVEDRRNNYGCTF	TGCAGCGTTGAAGATCGGCGAAACAACTATGGCTGCACCTTC
few	TRBJ1-3	TRBV18	NA	CASSLDYSGNTIYF	TGTGCCAGCTCACTGGACTACTCTGGAAACACCATATATTTT
NA	TRBJ1-2	TRBV11-1	NA	CASSLWGQQDGYTF	TGTGCCAGCAGCTTATGGGGGCAGCAGGATGGCTACACCTTC
NA	TRBJ1-5	TRBV27	TRBD1	CAGSTTGGKPQHF	TGTGCCGGCAGTACCACAGGGGGTAAGCCCCAGCATTTT
NA	TRBJ1-5	TRBV12-3/TRBV12-4	TRBD1	CASLNQGGYNQPQHF	TGTGCCAGCTTAAACCAAGGGGGCTACAATCAGCCCCAGCATTTT